This TCR beta chain comes out of a study of T cell responses to AZD1222 COVID-19 vaccine. This table comes from immunoSEQ multiplex PCR, and its TCRdb copy is limited to in-frame clones, with some not included. The data show fewer than 95,000 clones, more than 85% seen once. This CDR3 has 13 residues. V shed 6 bases and J 1 base; nucleotides not matched to a gene: 2. Germline assignment: CDR1 LNHDA and CDR2 SQIVND (reference sequence). Material: peripheral blood, obtained 28 days after the second AZD1222 dose. The TCR was taken from an adult who received the AZD1222 COVID-19 vaccine. This chain uses TRBV19 with TRBJ1-1; 7 bases line up with TRBD1. The CDR3 region has the DNA TGTGCCAGTAGAGGGACAGCGAACACTGAAGCTTTCTTT. It specifies CASRGTANTEAFF.